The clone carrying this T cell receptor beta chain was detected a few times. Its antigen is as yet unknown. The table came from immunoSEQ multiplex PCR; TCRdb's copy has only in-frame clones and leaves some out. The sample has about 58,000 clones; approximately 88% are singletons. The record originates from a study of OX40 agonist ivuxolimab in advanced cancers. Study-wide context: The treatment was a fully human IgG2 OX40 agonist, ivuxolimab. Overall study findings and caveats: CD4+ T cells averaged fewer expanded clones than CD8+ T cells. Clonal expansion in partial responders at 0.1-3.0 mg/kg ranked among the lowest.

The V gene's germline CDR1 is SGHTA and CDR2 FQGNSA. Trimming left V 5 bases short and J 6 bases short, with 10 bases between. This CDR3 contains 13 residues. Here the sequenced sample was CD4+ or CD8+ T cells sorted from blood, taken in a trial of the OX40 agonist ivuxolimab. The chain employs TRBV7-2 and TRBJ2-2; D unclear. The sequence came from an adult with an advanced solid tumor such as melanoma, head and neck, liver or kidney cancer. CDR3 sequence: CASSKRSAGELFF. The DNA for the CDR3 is TGTGCCAGCAGCAAAAGATCGGCCGGGGAGCTGTTTTTT.